These 23 T cell receptor beta chains share one sample of origin, sequenced in a study of T cells expressing NK-cell markers. TCRdb reanalyzed the 5' RACE reads, giving one entry per CDR3 protein sequence and no DNA. The sample has some 390,000 distinct CDR3 sequences. The sample consisted of blood T cells: a sorted CD56 or NKG2C T cell subset, CD4+ or CD8+ T cells, or bulk PBMC T cells (not recorded which). The receptors derive from a woman between 50 and 59 years old in good health.

V usage is TRBV6-9 and J usage is TRBJ2-7; there is no DNA to check the TCRdb D call of TRBD1. Germline V gives CDR1 MNHGY, CDR2 SVAAGI. The CDR3 length is 15 residues. The CDR3: CASGTGNLSSYEQYF.

V and J are TRBV4-2 and TRBJ2-3; the TCRdb D gene call, TRBD2, has no DNA to confirm it. This CDR3 has 18 residues. Germline V gene lookup returns CDR1 LGHNA and CDR2 YNFKEQ. This CDR3 is CASSQKGFSSGSTDTQYF.

The chain joins TRBV11-2 to TRBJ2-2; TCRdb selects TRBD2, and the lack of DNA leaves this call unchecked. This CDR3 has 14 residues. From germline, CDR1 is SGHAT and CDR2 FQNNGV. Here the CDR3 reads CASSGREFSGELFF.

The chain has TRBV24-1 and TRBJ2-1; without DNA, the TCRdb call of TRBD2 cannot be checked. Germline V lookup: CDR1 KGHDR, CDR2 SFDVKD. This CDR3 is 12 amino acids long. CDR3: CATTGLNNEQFF.

V is TRBV12-3 or TRBV12-4 and J is TRBJ1-1. This CDR3 is built from 14 residues. This CDR3 is CASSLGRKNTEAFF.

The chain carries TRBV7-8 and TRBJ2-6; TCRdb lists TRBD1, though no DNA is available to test this call. The V gene's germline CDR1 is SGHVS and CDR2 FQNEAQ. CDR3 length: 18 amino acids. This CDR3 reads CASSLGGGHISGANVLTF.

The chain links TRBV15 to TRBJ2-2; lacking DNA, the TRBD1 call made by TCRdb goes unchecked. Germline CDR1 LNHNV, CDR2 YYDKDF (reference sequence). The CDR3 totals 14 residues. CDR3 amino acids: CATSWAPHTGELFF.

The V and J genes are TRBV3-1 and TRBJ2-5; the TRBD2 assignment by TCRdb is unverifiable without DNA. In germline, CDR1 is LGHDT, CDR2 YNNKEL (reference sequence). The length of the CDR3 is 16 residues. The CDR3 loop reads CASSPGTSGIQETQYF.

V usage is TRBV10-2 and J usage is TRBJ2-6. Germline V lookup: CDR1 WSHSY, CDR2 SAAADI. The CDR3 has 16 residues. The CDR3 loop reads CASSAKSFSGANVLTF.

The V call is TRBV24-1, the J call TRBJ2-7; TCRdb's assignment of TRBD2 cannot be checked, as there is no DNA. CDR3 length: 15 amino acids. The germline V gene encodes CDR1 KGHDR and CDR2 SFDVKD. CDR3 amino acids: CATSDLLIAGAEQYF.

The V call is TRBV3-1, the J call TRBJ2-1; TCRdb lists TRBD2, though no DNA is available to test this call. Per germline, CDR1 LGHDT and CDR2 YNNKEL (reference sequence). The CDR3 has 15 residues. The chain's CDR3 is CASSRSGSSANEQFF.

The J gene is TRBJ2-2, the V gene TRBV5-6; TCRdb picks TRBD2, but there is no DNA to check that call. Germline V gene lookup returns CDR1 SGHDT and CDR2 YYEEEE. This CDR3 has 18 amino acids. CDR3 amino acids: CASSLPLARYANTGELFF.

The V gene is TRBV12-3 or TRBV12-4, the J gene TRBJ2-1. The CDR3 has 16 residues. The CDR3 sequence is CASSKSVGSSYNEQFF.

This chain links TRBV18 with TRBJ2-7; checking the TCRdb D call of TRBD2 is not possible without DNA. This CDR3 contains 15 residues. From germline, CDR1 is KGHSH and CDR2 LQKENI. CDR3: CASSPELAGSVEQYF.

The chain employs TRBV12-3 or TRBV12-4 and TRBJ2-1; TCRdb outputs TRBD2, but without DNA this stays unchecked. CDR3 length equals 15 residues. The CDR3 loop reads CASSLGGLATNEQFF.

The V and J genes are TRBV3-1 and TRBJ2-1; the D gene TCRdb calls, TRBD2, cannot be checked with no DNA. CDR1 is LGHDT and CDR2 is YNNKEL in the germline V gene (reference sequence). The CDR3 sequence is 14 residues long. The CDR3 here is CASSRLGSYNEQFF.

V and J are TRBV5-6 and TRBJ2-2; with no DNA, the TCRdb D assignment of TRBD2 cannot be verified. The CDR3 has 11 amino acids. The germline V gene has CDR1 SGHDT and CDR2 YYEEEE. CDR3 loop: CASRRDGELFF.

The J gene is TRBJ2-2, the V gene TRBV18; there is no DNA to check the TCRdb D call of TRBD1. Germline V gene sequence: CDR1 KGHSH, CDR2 LQKENI. This CDR3 comprises 16 residues. CDR3 loop: CASSSTQGADTGELFF.

The gene calls are TRBV3-1 and TRBJ2-2; TCRdb indicates TRBD2, and absent DNA this call remains unverified. This CDR3 contains 17 residues. CDR1 LGHDT and CDR2 YNNKEL come from the germline V gene (reference sequence). The chain's CDR3 is CASSQFAGTIYTGELFF.

The V gene is TRBV7-6, the J gene TRBJ2-1; TCRdb reports TRBD2, a call that lacks DNA to check it against. CDR1 SGHVS and CDR2 FNYEAQ come from the germline V gene. The CDR3 is 15 residues long. CDR3 amino acids: CASSLAGGPQGEQFF. The whole variable domain, remainder taken from reference TRBV7-6 and TRBJ2-1, is GAGVSQSPRYKVTKRGQDVALRCDPISGHVSLYWYRQALGQGPEFLTYFNYEAQQDKSGLPNDRFSAERPEGSISTLTIQRTEQRDSAMYRCASSLAGGPQGEQFFGPGTRLTVL.

The chain's CDR3 is CASGTYYEQYF. The chain uses TRBV28 and TRBJ2-7. From germline, CDR1 is MDHEN and CDR2 SYDVKM. The CDR3 covers 11 residues. Using reference TRBV28 and TRBJ2-7 for the parts outside the CDR3, the full variable domain is DVKVTQSSRYLVKRTGEKVFLECVQDMDHENMFWYRQDPGLGLRLIYFSYDVKMKEKGDIPEGYSVSREKKERFSLILESASTNQTSMYLCASGTYYEQYFGPGTRLTVT.

This chain links TRBV18 with TRBJ1-2; the TCRdb call, TRBD1, lacks DNA for checking. Germline CDR1 is KGHSH and CDR2 is LQKENI. CDR3 size: 14 residues. This CDR3 is CASSPSGQYYGYTF.

The gene calls are TRBV25-1 and TRBJ2-4; TCRdb's D gene call, TRBD2, goes unchecked for lack of DNA. CDR1 and CDR2 (germline): MGHDK, SYGVNS. CDR3 length: 14 residues. CDR3 residues: CASRVGGLKDIQYF.